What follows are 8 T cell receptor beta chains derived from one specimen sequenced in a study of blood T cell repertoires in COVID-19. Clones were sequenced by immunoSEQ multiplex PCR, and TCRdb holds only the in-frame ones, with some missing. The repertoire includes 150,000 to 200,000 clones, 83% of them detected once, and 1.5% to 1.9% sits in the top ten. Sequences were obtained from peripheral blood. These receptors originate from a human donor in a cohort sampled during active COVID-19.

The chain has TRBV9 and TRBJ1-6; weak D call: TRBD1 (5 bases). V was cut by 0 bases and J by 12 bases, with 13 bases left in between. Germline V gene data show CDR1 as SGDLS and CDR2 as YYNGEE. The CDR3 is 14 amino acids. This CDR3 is CASSVVSQGQPLHF. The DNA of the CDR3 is TGTGCCAGCAGCGTAGTTAGCCAGGGTCAACCCCTCCACTTT.

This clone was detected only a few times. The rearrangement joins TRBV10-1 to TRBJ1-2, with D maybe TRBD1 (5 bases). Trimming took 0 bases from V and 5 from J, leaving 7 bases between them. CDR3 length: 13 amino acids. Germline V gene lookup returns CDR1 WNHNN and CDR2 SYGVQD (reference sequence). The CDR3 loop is CASSESRGYGYTF. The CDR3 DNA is TGCGCCAGCAGTGAGTCTAGGGGATATGGCTACACCTTC.

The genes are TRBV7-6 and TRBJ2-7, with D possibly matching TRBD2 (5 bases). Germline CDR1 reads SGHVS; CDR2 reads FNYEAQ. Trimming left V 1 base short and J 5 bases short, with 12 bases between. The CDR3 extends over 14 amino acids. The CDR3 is CASSLVREWDEQYF. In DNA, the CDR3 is TGTGCCAGCAGCTTAGTCCGGGAATGGGACGAGCAGTACTTC. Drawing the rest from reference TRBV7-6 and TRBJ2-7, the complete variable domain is GAGVSQSPRYKVTKRGQDVALRCDPISGHVSLYWYRQALGQGPEFLTYFNYEAQQDKSGLPNDRFSAERPEGSISTLTIQRTEQRDSAMYRCASSLVREWDEQYFGPGTRLTVT.

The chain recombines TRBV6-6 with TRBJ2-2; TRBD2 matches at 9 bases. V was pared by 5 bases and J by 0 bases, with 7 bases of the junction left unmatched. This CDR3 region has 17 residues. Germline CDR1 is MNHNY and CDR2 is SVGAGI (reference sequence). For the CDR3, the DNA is TGTGCCAGCAGTCCACGGACTAGCGCCGCGAACACCGGGGAGCTGTTTTTT. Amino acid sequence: CASSPRTSAANTGELFF.

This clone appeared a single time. CDR3: CASSFLGGGLYEQYF. The DNA of the CDR3 is TGTGCCAGCAGCTTCCTGGGGGGAGGGCTCTACGAGCAGTACTTC. V is TRBV11-2 and J is TRBJ2-7; 7 bases are a match to TRBD2. The germline gives CDR1 SGHAT, CDR2 FQNNGV. With V trimmed by 3 bases and J by 3 bases, 8 bases remained unmatched. The CDR3 contains 15 residues.

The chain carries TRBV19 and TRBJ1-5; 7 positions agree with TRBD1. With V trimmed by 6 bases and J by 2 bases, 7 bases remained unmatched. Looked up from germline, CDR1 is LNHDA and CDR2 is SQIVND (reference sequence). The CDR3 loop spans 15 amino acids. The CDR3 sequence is CASSMRGLGNQPQHF. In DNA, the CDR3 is TGTGCCAGTAGCATGAGGGGGCTTGGCAATCAGCCCCAGCATTTT.

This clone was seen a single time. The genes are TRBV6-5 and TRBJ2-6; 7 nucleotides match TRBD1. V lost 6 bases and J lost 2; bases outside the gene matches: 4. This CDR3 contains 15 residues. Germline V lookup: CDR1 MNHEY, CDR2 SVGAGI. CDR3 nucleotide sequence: TGTGCCAGCAGATTCACAGGGGCTGGGGCCAACGTCCTGACTTTC. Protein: CASRFTGAGANVLTF.

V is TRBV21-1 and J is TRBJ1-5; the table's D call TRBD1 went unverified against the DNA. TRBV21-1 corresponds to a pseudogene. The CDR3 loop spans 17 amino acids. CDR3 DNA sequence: TGTGCCAGCAGCCGGGACAGGGGGCGTAAGAGCAATCAGCCCCAGCATTTT. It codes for CASSRDRGRKSNQPQHF.